This TCR beta chain was sequenced during a study of CXCR3-negative and CXCR3-positive naive CD8 T cells. Study details: Some 150 million TRB reads in total, about 1.5 +/- 0.3 million per library. Broader study findings: Sequencing showed both naive subsets with comparably high diversity, and memory CD8+ cells much lower. TRB CDR3s of CXCR3-positive naive cells were more hydrophobic than those of CXCR3-negative naive cells.

All TRB cDNA libraries came from 5' RACE performed with UMI labels. TCRdb re-called the 5' RACE reads, yielding one record per CDR3 amino acid sequence without DNA. The table lists 140,000 to 150,000 distinct CDR3 sequences, with about 0.28% in the top ten. Turning to this clonotype: Its antigen is still unknown.

This CDR3 has 16 amino acids. The rearrangement links TRBV12-3 or TRBV12-4 to TRBJ2-3; TCRdb lists TRBD1, though no DNA is available to test this call. The sequencing sample was made of naive CXCR3+ CD8+ T cells from blood. As to subset: CD45RO-CCR7+CD27+CD95- naive CD8+ T cells expressing CXCR3 (TNR3+). The receptor comes from a human donor in good health. Some clones in this sample may be carry-over from other donors' samples. The CDR3 spells CASSSAGQGARDTQYF.